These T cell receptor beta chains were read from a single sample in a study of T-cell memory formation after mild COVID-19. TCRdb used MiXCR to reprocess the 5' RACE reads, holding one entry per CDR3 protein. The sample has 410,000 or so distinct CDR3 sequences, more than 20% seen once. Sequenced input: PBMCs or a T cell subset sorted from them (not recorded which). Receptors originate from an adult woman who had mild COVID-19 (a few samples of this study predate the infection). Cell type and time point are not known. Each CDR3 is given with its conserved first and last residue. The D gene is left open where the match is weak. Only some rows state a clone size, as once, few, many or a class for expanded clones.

TGTGCCAGCAAGAAGCGGGAGGCTTACAATGAGCAGTTCTTC,CASKKREAYNEQFF,TRBJ2-1,.,TRBD2,TRBV12-3/TRBV12-4
TGTGCCAGCAGCTTAGGGGGGACACAAGAGACCCAGTACTTC,CASSLGGTQETQYF,TRBJ2-5,many,.,TRBV7-2
TGTGCCAGCAGTGAGAGGGGGCCCCTCCACTTT,CASSERGPLHF,TRBJ1-6,.,.,TRBV6-4
TGTGCCAGCTCACCTTCCAAGGAGGATTCCTACGAGCAGTACTTC,CASSPSKEDSYEQYF,TRBJ2-7,.,.,TRBV18
TGCGCCAGCAGCTTGGGGGACCGCTCACCCCTCCACTTT,CASSLGDRSPLHF,TRBJ1-6,.,.,TRBV5-1
TGTGCCAGCAGCTTAGGGGGGACTAGCGGAATTTCCTACGAGCAGTACTTC,CASSLGGTSGISYEQYF,TRBJ2-7,few,TRBD2,TRBV7-6
TGTGCCAGCAGTTATCCGGGACAGGGGGCCCAAGAGACCCAGTACTTC,CASSYPGQGAQETQYF,TRBJ2-5,.,TRBD1,TRBV13
TGCAGTGCTAGAGTGCGAACAAGAGCTGGTGGCTACACCTTC,CSARVRTRAGGYTF,TRBJ1-2,few,.,TRBV20-1
TGTGCCAGCGGGGCAGGGTGGGTGATATCCGGGGAGCTGTTTTTT,CASGAGWVISGELFF,TRBJ2-2,.,.,TRBV2
TGTGCCAGCAGCCAATCCGTCAGGGATACGCAGTATTTT,CASSQSVRDTQYF,TRBJ2-3,.,.,TRBV4-2
TGTGCCAGCAGCTTAGGGGGAAGTTCCGGGGGCACTGAAGCTTTCTTT,CASSLGGSSGGTEAFF,TRBJ1-1,few,.,TRBV7-9
TGCAGTGCTTGGACCGGGGCGAGCTACAATGAGCAGTTCTTC,CSAWTGASYNEQFF,TRBJ2-1,many,.,TRBV20-1
TGTGCCAGCAGCTTATTGCGCTCCAGGGAGCTGTTTTTT,CASSLLRSRELFF,TRBJ2-2,few,.,TRBV7-2
TGTGCCAGCAGTTTACTACCCCGGGACACTGAAGCTTTCTTT,CASSLLPRDTEAFF,TRBJ1-1,.,.,TRBV12-3/TRBV12-4
TGTGCCACCAGTGATCCAGCGGGGGAGACCCAGTACTTC,CATSDPAGETQYF,TRBJ2-5,many,TRBD2,TRBV24-1
TGCGCCAGCAGCTCCACGGGGCTGGCAGCCCACAGCCCAGATACGCAGTATTTT,CASSSTGLAAHSPDTQYF,TRBJ2-3,many,.,TRBV5-1
TGCGCCAGCAGCCTAAGGGACAGGGACTACACTGAAGCTTTCTTT,CASSLRDRDYTEAFF,TRBJ1-1,few,TRBD1,TRBV5-1
TGTGCCAGCACCCGGACAGGGCGGGAGACCCAGTACTTC,CASTRTGRETQYF,TRBJ2-5,few,TRBD1,TRBV25-1
TGTGCCAGCAGCTTAGTCGGAGGTTCCGGGCAAGAGACCCAGTACTTC,CASSLVGGSGQETQYF,TRBJ2-5,.,.,TRBV7-9
TGTGCCAGCAGCAAGGGACAGGGGTTGGAGACCCAGTACTTC,CASSKGQGLETQYF,TRBJ2-5,.,TRBD1,TRBV5-4
TGCGCCAGCAGGCCCCACGCGGATGCAAATTCACCCCTCCACTTT,CASRPHADANSPLHF,TRBJ1-6,few,.,TRBV5-1
TGTGCCAGCAGGATCCCAGGGAGAGAGGGTGAAAAACTGTTTTTT,CASRIPGREGEKLFF,TRBJ1-4,few,.,TRBV2
TGTGCCAGCAGCTTAGGGGGGTTACCCCAAGAGACCCAGTACTTC,CASSLGGLPQETQYF,TRBJ2-5,few,.,TRBV7-7
TGTGCCAGCAGCTTAAGACAGCGGGACTACAATGAGCAGTTCTTC,CASSLRQRDYNEQFF,TRBJ2-1,few,TRBD2,TRBV7-8
TGTGCCAGCAGCTTAGTCCCTCCGGGACAGGAAGGAGGCTACACCTTC,CASSLVPPGQEGGYTF,TRBJ1-2,.,TRBD1,TRBV7-9
TGTGCCAGCAGCGCGATTGGGGACTCCTACGAGCAGTACTTC,CASSAIGDSYEQYF,TRBJ2-7,once,.,TRBV11-2
TGTGCCAGCTTAGGACAGACGAACACTGAAGCTTTCTTT,CASLGQTNTEAFF,TRBJ1-1,.,.,TRBV12-3/TRBV12-4
TGTGCCAGCAGTCGGACAGGCATCGCAGATACGCAGTATTTT,CASSRTGIADTQYF,TRBJ2-3,.,TRBD1,TRBV6-1
TGCGCCAGCAGGCAGCTCGCAACTAATGAAAAACTGTTTTTT,CASRQLATNEKLFF,TRBJ1-4,.,.,TRBV5-1
TGTGCCAGTCAGCCAGGACACACAGATACGCAGTATTTT,CASQPGHTDTQYF,TRBJ2-3,.,.,TRBV6-2/TRBV6-3
TGTGCCAGCAGTTCAACCCCCAGGGGGATCCTCTCTGGGGCCAACGTCCTGACTTTC,CASSSTPRGILSGANVLTF,TRBJ2-6,.,TRBD1,TRBV27
TGTGCCAGCAGCTCCTCCGGGACTAGCGATGAGCAGTTCTTC,CASSSSGTSDEQFF,TRBJ2-1,.,TRBD2,TRBV7-3
TGTGCCAGCAGCCCCCAGACACCTTCAGCACGGACCATTGAAGCTTTCTTT,CASSPQTPSARTIEAFF,TRBJ1-1,.,.,TRBV7-6
TGTGCCAGCAGCTTATCCCTAGGGGAGAAAGATACGCAGTATTTT,CASSLSLGEKDTQYF,TRBJ2-3,few,.,TRBV7-9
TGTGCCAGCAGCTTGCCTAGACAGGCCGCCTATGGCTACACCTTC,CASSLPRQAAYGYTF,TRBJ1-2,.,.,TRBV5-6
TGTGCCAGCAGCCAAGGGACTAGGGGCTCCTACGAGCAGTACTTC,CASSQGTRGSYEQYF,TRBJ2-7,few,TRBD2,TRBV3-1
TGTGCCAGCCGGGCCCCCTCCTACAATGAGCAGTTCTTC,CASRAPSYNEQFF,TRBJ2-1,once,.,TRBV6-2/TRBV6-3
TGTGCCACCAGTGATCCAGGCGGGACTGAAGCTTTCTTT,CATSDPGGTEAFF,TRBJ1-1,few,.,TRBV24-1
TGCGCCAGCAGCTCCGGGACTAGCGGGACCCTTAAAAACATTCAGTACTTC,CASSSGTSGTLKNIQYF,TRBJ2-4,.,TRBD2,TRBV5-1
TGTGCCAGCAGCTTTGAGGGGGCCGGGGAGCTGTTTTTT,CASSFEGAGELFF,TRBJ2-2,.,.,TRBV11-3
TGTGCCAGCAGCACGACTAGCGGGAGGGCATTGACCGGGGAGCTGTTTTTT,CASSTTSGRALTGELFF,TRBJ2-2,.,TRBD2,TRBV7-3
TGTGCCAGCAGGAGGACAGGGCCACCTAACTATGGCTACACCTTC,CASRRTGPPNYGYTF,TRBJ1-2,.,TRBD1,TRBV6-1
TGTGCCAGCAGCCCCCCAACAGGGGCGGCAACTGAAGCTTTCTTT,CASSPPTGAATEAFF,TRBJ1-1,.,TRBD1,TRBV7-6
TGTGCCAGCAGTTTATCGAAGAGCTACGAGCAGTACTTC,CASSLSKSYEQYF,TRBJ2-7,.,.,TRBV27
TGTGCCAGCAGGAGGGTGACACACGTTTGGTTATACTTC,CASRRVTHVWLYF,TRBJ2-4,few,.,TRBV2
TGTGCCAGCAGATTTATGACTAGCGGACCTGGCGAGCAGTACTTC,CASRFMTSGPGEQYF,TRBJ2-7,.,TRBD2,TRBV7-6
TGTGCCAGCATCGGGCTAGCGGAGTACAATGAGCAGTTCTTC,CASIGLAEYNEQFF,TRBJ2-1,.,TRBD2,TRBV2
TGTGCCAGCAGCTTTAGGGATTCACCCCTCCACTTT,CASSFRDSPLHF,TRBJ1-6,.,.,TRBV7-2
TGTGCCACCAGTGATTTGGGGCCCATGGGAGATACGCAGTATTTT,CATSDLGPMGDTQYF,TRBJ2-3,.,.,TRBV24-1
TGCAGTGCTAGAGTGGCGGGTAACGTCGGGGAGACCCAGTACTTC,CSARVAGNVGETQYF,TRBJ2-5,.,.,TRBV20-1
TGTGCCAGCAGCGTTTCTAGCGGGTTGAGTCTCGGAGATACGCAGTATTTT,CASSVSSGLSLGDTQYF,TRBJ2-3,.,TRBD2,TRBV9
TGTGCCAGCAGTTACTACAGGGGAGATACGCAGTATTTT,CASSYYRGDTQYF,TRBJ2-3,.,TRBD1,TRBV6-5
TGTGCCAGCAGTTTACAGGGTCGGTCTGAAAAACTGTTTTTT,CASSLQGRSEKLFF,TRBJ1-4,few,.,TRBV6-5
TGCGCCAGCAGCCATTCTCCAGGGAGAACTAATGAAAAACTGTTTTTT,CASSHSPGRTNEKLFF,TRBJ1-4,.,.,TRBV4-3